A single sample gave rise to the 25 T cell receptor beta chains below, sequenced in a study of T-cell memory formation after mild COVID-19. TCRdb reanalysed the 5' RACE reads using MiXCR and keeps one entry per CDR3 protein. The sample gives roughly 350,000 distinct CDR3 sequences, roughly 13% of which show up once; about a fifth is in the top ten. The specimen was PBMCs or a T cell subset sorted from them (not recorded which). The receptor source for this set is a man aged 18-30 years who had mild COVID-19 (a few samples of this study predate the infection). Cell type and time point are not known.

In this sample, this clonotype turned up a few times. The CDR3, as DNA: TGTGCCAGCAGCTTAGGGAGTGGCAGCACGGCGGGTACGCAGTATTTT. Translation: CASSLGSGSTAGTQYF. V is TRBV7-2 and J is TRBJ2-3; D possibly corresponds to TRBD2 (5 bases). CDR1 is SGHTA, CDR2 FQGNSA, per germline. This CDR3 is built from 16 residues. V lost 1 base, J lost 8 bases, and 19 bases lay in between. Drawing the rest from reference TRBV7-2 and TRBJ2-3, the complete variable domain is GAGVSQSPSNKVTEKGKDVELRCDPISGHTALYWYRQSLGQGLEFLIYFQGNSAPDKSGLPSDRFSAERTGGSVSTLTIQRTQQEDSAVYLCASSLGSGSTAGTQYFGPGTRLTVL.

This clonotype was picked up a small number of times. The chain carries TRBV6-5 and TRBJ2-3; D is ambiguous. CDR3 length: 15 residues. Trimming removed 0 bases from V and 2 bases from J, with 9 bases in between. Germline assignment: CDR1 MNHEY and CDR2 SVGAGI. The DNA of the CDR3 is TGTGCCAGCAGTTACTCGTACCCGTACACAGATACGCAGTATTTT. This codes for CASSYSYPYTDTQYF.

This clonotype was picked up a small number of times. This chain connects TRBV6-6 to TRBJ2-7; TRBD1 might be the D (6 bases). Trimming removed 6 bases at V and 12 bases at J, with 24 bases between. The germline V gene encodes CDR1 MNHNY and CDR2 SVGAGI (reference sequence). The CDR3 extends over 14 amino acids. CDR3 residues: CASSYQPPQGEAYV. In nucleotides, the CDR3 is TGTGCCAGCAGCTACCAACCCCCACAGGGCGAGGCGTACGTC.

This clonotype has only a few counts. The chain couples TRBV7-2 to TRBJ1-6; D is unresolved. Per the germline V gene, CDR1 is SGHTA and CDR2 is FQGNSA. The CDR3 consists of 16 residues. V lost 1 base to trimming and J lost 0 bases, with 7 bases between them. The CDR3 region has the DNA TGTGCCAGCAGCTTAGTTGATAGCTCCTATAATTCACCCCTCCACTTT. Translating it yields CASSLVDSSYNSPLHF.

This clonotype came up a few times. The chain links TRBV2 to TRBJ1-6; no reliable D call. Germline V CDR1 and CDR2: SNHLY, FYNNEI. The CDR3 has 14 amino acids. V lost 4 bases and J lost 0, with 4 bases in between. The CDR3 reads CASSVPSYNSPLHF. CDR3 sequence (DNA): TGTGCCAGCAGTGTGCCCTCCTATAATTCACCCCTCCACTTT. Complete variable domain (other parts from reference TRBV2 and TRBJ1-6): EPEVTQTPSHQVTQMGQEVILRCVPISNHLYFYWYRQILGQKVEFLVSFYNNEISEKSEIFDDQFSVERPDGSNFTLKIRSTKLEDSAMYFCASSVPSYNSPLHFGNGTRLTVT.

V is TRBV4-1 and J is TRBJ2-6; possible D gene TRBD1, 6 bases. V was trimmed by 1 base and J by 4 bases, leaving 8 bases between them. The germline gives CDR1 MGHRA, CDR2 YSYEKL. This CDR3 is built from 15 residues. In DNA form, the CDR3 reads TGCGCCAGCAGCCAAGCAGGGGCCGGGGCCAACGTCCTGACTTTC. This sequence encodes CASSQAGAGANVLTF.

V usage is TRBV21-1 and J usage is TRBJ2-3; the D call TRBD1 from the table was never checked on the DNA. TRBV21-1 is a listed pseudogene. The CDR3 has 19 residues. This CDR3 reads CASDQICGHGALDTDTQYF. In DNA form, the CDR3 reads TGTGCCAGCGACCAAATTTGTGGGCATGGGGCACTTGACACGGATACGCAGTATTTT.

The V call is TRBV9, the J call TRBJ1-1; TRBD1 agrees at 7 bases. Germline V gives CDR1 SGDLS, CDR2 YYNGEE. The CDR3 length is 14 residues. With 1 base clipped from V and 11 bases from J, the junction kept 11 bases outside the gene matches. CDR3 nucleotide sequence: TGTGCCAGCAGCGTACCCCAGGTAGGGGGCCCGGCTTTCTTT. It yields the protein CASSVPQVGGPAFF.

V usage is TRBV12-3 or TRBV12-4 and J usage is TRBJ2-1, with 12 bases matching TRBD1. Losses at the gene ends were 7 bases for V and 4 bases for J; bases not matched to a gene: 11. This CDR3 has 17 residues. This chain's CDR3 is CASNQGQGAMLYNEQFF. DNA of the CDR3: TGTGCCAGCAACCAGGGACAGGGGGCTATGTTGTACAATGAGCAGTTCTTC.

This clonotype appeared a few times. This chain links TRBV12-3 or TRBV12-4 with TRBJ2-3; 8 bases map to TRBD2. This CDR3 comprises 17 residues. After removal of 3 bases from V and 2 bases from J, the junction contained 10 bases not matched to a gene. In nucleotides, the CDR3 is TGTGCCAGCAGTTTGATAGCGGGGCCGACCTACACAGATACGCAGTATTTT. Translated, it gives CASSLIAGPTYTDTQYF.

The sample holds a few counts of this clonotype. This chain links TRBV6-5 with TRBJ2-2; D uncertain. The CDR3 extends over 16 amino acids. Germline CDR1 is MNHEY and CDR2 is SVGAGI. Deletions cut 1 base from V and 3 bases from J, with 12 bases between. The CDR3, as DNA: TGTGCCAGCAGTTACTTCGGCCCCCGCGACACCGGGGAGCTGTTTTTT. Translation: CASSYFGPRDTGELFF.

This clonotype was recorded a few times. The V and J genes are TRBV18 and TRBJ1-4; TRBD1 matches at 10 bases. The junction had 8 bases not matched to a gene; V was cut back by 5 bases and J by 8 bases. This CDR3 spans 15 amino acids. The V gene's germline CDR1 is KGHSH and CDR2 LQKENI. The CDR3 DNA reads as TGTGCCAGCTCATCGGGACAGGGGAACCCGGAAAAACTGTTTTTT. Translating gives CASSSGQGNPEKLFF.

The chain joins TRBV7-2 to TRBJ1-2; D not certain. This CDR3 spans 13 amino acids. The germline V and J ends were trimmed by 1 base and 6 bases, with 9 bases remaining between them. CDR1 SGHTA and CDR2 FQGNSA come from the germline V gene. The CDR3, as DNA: TGTGCCAGCAGCTTAGGCCGGGAGGATGGCTACACCTTC. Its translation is CASSLGREDGYTF.

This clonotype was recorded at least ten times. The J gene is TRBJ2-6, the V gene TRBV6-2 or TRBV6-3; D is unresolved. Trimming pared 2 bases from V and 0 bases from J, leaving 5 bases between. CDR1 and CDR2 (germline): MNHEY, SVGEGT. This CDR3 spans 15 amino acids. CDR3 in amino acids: CASSYTVSGANVLTF. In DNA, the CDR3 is TGTGCCAGCAGTTACACGGTCTCTGGGGCCAACGTCCTGACTTTC.

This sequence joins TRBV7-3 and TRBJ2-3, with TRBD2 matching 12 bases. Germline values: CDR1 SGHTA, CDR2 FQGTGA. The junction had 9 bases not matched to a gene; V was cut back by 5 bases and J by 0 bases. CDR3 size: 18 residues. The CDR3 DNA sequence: TGTGCCAGCAGCCCAAGACTAGCGGGGGACCAAAGCACAGATACGCAGTATTTT. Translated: CASSPRLAGDQSTDTQYF.

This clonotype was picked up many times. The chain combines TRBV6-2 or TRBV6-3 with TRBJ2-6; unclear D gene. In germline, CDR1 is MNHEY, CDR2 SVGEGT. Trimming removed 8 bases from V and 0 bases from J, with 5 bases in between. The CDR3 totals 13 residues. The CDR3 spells CASATSGANVLTF. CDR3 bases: TGTGCCAGCGCGACCTCTGGGGCCAACGTCCTGACTTTC.

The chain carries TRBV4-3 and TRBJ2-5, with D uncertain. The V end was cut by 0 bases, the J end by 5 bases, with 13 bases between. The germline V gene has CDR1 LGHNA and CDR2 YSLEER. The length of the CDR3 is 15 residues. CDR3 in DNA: TGCGCCAGCAGCCAAGAGGGCAGGAGAGATGAGACCCAGTACTTC. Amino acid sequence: CASSQEGRRDETQYF.

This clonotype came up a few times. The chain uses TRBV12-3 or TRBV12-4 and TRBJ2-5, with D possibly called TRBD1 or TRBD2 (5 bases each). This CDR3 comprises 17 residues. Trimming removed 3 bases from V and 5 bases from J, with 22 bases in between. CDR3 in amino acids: CASSFPRAVVGEETQYF. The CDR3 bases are TGTGCCAGCAGTTTCCCCCGGGCAGTGGTAGGGGAGGAGACCCAGTACTTC.

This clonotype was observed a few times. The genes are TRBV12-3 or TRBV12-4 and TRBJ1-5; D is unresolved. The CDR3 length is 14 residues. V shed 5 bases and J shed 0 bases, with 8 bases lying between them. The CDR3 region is CASSRSHSNQPQHF. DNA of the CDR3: TGTGCCAGCAGTCGAAGTCATAGCAATCAGCCCCAGCATTTT.

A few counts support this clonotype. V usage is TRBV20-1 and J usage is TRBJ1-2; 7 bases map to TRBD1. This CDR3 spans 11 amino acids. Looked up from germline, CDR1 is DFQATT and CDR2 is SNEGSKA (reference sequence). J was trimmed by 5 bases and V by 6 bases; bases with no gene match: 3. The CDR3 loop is CSAPGQYGYTF. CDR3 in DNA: TGCAGTGCCCCGGGACAGTATGGCTACACCTTC.

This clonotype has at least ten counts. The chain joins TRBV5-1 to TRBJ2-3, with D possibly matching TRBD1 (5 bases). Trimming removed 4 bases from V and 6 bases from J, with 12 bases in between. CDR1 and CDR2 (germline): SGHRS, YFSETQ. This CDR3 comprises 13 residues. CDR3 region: CASSPRVSDTQYF. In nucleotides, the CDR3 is TGCGCCAGCAGCCCCAGGGTTTCGGATACGCAGTATTTT.

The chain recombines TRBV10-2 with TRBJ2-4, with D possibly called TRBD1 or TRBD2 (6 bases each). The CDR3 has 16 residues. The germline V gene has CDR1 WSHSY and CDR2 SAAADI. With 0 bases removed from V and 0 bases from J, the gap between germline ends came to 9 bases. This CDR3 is CASSESGGVAKNIQYF. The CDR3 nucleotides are TGCGCCAGCAGTGAGTCCGGGGGCGTAGCCAAAAACATTCAGTACTTC.

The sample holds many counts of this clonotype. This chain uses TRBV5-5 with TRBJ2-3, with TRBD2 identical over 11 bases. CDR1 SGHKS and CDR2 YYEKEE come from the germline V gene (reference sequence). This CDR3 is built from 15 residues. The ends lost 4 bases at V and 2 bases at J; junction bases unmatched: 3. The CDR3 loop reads CASSPGLAVTDTQYF. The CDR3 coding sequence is TGTGCCAGCAGCCCGGGACTAGCGGTCACAGATACGCAGTATTTT.

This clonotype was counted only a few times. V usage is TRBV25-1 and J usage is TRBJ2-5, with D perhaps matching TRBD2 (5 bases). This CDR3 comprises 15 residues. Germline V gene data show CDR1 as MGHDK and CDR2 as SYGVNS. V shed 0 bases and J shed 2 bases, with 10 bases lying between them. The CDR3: CASSEYERGQETQYF. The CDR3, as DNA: TGTGCCAGCAGTGAATATGAACGGGGACAAGAGACCCAGTACTTC.

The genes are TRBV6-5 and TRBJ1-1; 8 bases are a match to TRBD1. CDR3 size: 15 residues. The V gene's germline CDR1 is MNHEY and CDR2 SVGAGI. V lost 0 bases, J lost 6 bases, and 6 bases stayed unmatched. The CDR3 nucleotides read TGTGCCAGCAGTTACTCGCAGGGGGCCCGCTCTGAAGCTTTCTTT. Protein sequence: CASSYSQGARSEAFF.